The TCR beta chain under discussion was sequenced for a study of blood T cells in healthy people across ages. Then a second PCR, running roughly 7 to 11 cycles, was carried out with a sample-barcoded 5' primer and a J-beta primer mix. Each CDR3 protein is one row after TCRdb ran MiXCR on the 5' RACE reads. The table has some 850,000 distinct CDR3 sequences, roughly 25% seen once; the top ten hold 2.5% to 3.5%. The CDR3 length is 14 residues. CDR1 and CDR2 (germline): GTSNPN, SVGIG (reference sequence). Trimming cost V 7 bases and J 0 bases; bases outside gene matches: 8. This same sample was also taken into another study, of T cells of mothers and their children. That investigation notes: Donors comprised three healthy Caucasian mothers plus their six children.

Sequenced: blood. This receptor was identified in a boy aged 10-17 years in good health. The gene calls are TRBV30 and TRBJ1-1, with 7 bases identical to TRBD1. This CDR3 is CASTYRGMNTEAFF. CDR3 coding DNA: TGTGCCTCCACCTACAGGGGCATGAACACTGAAGCTTTCTTT. The full variable domain, in which reference TRBV30 and TRBJ1-1 provide the parts outside the CDR3, is SQTIHQWPATLVQPVGSPLSLECTVEGTSNPNLYWYRQAAGRGLQLLFYSVGIGQISSEVPQNLSASRPQDRQFILSSKKLLLSDSGFYLCASTYRGMNTEAFFGQGTRLTVV.